This T cell receptor (beta chain) was retrieved from a study of sequential checkpoint blockade in melanoma. This CDR3 comprises 15 residues. CDR1 is SGHTA and CDR2 is FQGNSA in the germline V gene. Trimming pared 2 bases from V and 5 bases from J, leaving 12 bases between. The treatment was: randomized to nivolumab then ipilimumab (arm A) or the reverse (arm B). None of the patients previously received DNA-damaging chemotherapy. The data were produced by immunoSEQ multiplex PCR, yet TCRdb's version contains in-frame clones alone and is incomplete. Altogether approximately 23,000 clones are present, roughly 80% being singletons, with the ten largest covering 27%.

This TCR derives from a human donor with melanoma. The chain has TRBV7-2 and TRBJ2-2, with a possible D match to TRBD2 (5 bases). Material: CD8+ T cells sorted from blood (inferred from file names), obtained from a patient given nivolumab and ipilimumab in sequence. CDR3 sequence: CASSLSVRATGELFF. CDR3 in DNA: TGTGCCAGCAGCTTATCCGTGAGGGCGACCGGGGAGCTGTTTTTT.